Each of the 13 T cell receptor beta chains below was sequenced from the same sample in a study of T cell responses to AZD1222 COVID-19 vaccine. The protocol was immunoSEQ multiplex PCR, while the TCRdb copy is restricted to in-frame clones and leaves out a portion. The sample consists of roughly 80,000 clones, 90% of them appearing once. Sequences were derived from peripheral blood, sampled 28 days after the second AZD1222 dose. The receptors were gathered from an adult who received the AZD1222 COVID-19 vaccine.

The DNA for the CDR3 is TGTGCCAGCAGTCCCAGGGGGACAGATACGCAGTATTTT. It translates to CASSPRGTDTQYF. This chain uses TRBV6-5 with TRBJ2-3; 7 nucleotides match TRBD1. In germline, CDR1 is MNHEY, CDR2 SVGAGI. With 5 bases clipped from V and 3 bases from J, the junction kept 2 bases outside the gene matches. The CDR3 is made up of 13 amino acids.

This sequence joins TRBV11-2 and TRBJ1-1; D gene ambiguous. Germline V CDR1 and CDR2: SGHAT, FQNNGV. Trimming pared 6 bases from V and 4 bases from J, leaving 15 bases between. The CDR3 is 14 amino acids. CDR3 nucleotides: TGTGCCAGCAGATCCTCTTCCGGGCCCACTGAAGCTTTCTTT. This sequence encodes CASRSSSGPTEAFF.

This clone was seen a single time. The genes are TRBV5-6 and TRBJ2-7; tentative D call: TRBD1 (5 bases). Germline V gene sequence: CDR1 SGHDT, CDR2 YYEEEE. This CDR3 has 15 amino acids. V lost 0 bases, J lost 6 bases, and 16 bases lay in between. For the CDR3, the DNA is TGTGCCAGCAGCTTGGGCCAGGGCGTAGGTTTCGAGCAGTACTTC. This sequence encodes CASSLGQGVGFEQYF.

This chain links TRBV5-5 with TRBJ2-4; D is possibly TRBD1 or TRBD2 (7 bases each). The CDR3 extends over 17 amino acids. Per germline, CDR1 SGHKS and CDR2 YYEKEE (reference sequence). With 0 bases removed from V and 6 bases from J, the gap between germline ends came to 19 bases. The CDR3 nucleotides read TGTGCCAGCAGCTTGGGGACAGACCTCAGGGGGGGAAACATTCAGTACTTC. Translation gives CASSLGTDLRGGNIQYF.

This clone has more than one count but fewer than ten. The V call is TRBV7-8, the J call TRBJ2-3, with 8 bases aligning to TRBD2. The length of the CDR3 is 18 residues. With V trimmed by 1 base and J by 3 bases, 12 bases remained unmatched. CDR1 and CDR2 (germline): SGHVS, FQNEAQ. CDR3 residues: CASSLERDLAGRTDTQYF. CDR3 in DNA: TGTGCCAGCAGCTTAGAGAGGGACCTAGCGGGTAGGACAGATACGCAGTATTTT. Together with reference TRBV7-8 and TRBJ2-3, the CDR3 gives the full variable domain: GAGVSQSPRYKVAKRGQDVALRCDPISGHVSLFWYQQALGQGPEFLTYFQNEAQLDKSGLPSDRFFAERPEGSVSTLKIQRTQQEDSAVYLCASSLERDLAGRTDTQYFGPGTRLTVL.

The rearrangement links TRBV7-9 to TRBJ2-1; D uncertain. The length of the CDR3 is 13 residues. Per the germline V gene, CDR1 is SEHNR and CDR2 is FQNEAQ (reference sequence). Trimming removed 2 bases at V and 3 bases at J, with 5 bases between. In nucleotides, the CDR3 is TGTGCCAGCAGCTTATACAACTACAATGAGCAGTTCTTC. Protein product: CASSLYNYNEQFF.

The chain couples TRBV2 to TRBJ1-5; the D is unclear. The germline V and J ends were trimmed by 4 bases and 2 bases, with 9 bases remaining between them. Germline V lookup: CDR1 SNHLY, CDR2 FYNNEI. The CDR3 is 14 residues long. The CDR3 DNA follows: TGTGCCAGCAGTGTGGAGCGGGGCAATCAGCCCCAGCATTTT. Its translation is CASSVERGNQPQHF.

This clone came up once. This chain links TRBV3-1 (or the pseudogene TRBV3-2) with TRBJ1-5; the D is unclear. The germline V gene encodes CDR1 LGHDT and CDR2 YNNKEL (reference sequence). V dropped 6 bases and J dropped 0 bases, with 12 bases sitting between them. The CDR3 consists of 15 residues. The CDR3 region has the DNA TGTGCCAGCAGTAACGGACGGATTAGCAATCAGCCCCAGCATTTT. The encoded protein is CASSNGRISNQPQHF.

This clone has just one count. The chain is built from TRBV13 and TRBJ2-3, with 12 bases matching TRBD2. The junction had 4 bases not matched to a gene; V was cut back by 4 bases and J by 2 bases. CDR1 is PRHDT, CDR2 FYEKMQ, per germline (reference sequence). The CDR3 spans 16 residues. CDR3 region: CASSSGLAGNTDTQYF. The CDR3 DNA reads TGTGCCAGCAGCTCCGGACTAGCGGGGAACACAGATACGCAGTATTTT. Full variable domain (outside the CDR3, taken from reference TRBV13 and TRBJ2-3): AAGVIQSPRHLIKEKRETATLKCYPIPRHDTVYWYQQGPGQDPQFLISFYEKMQSDKGSIPDRFSAQQFSDYHSELNMSSLELGDSALYFCASSSGLAGNTDTQYFGPGTRLTVL.

The chain is built from TRBV19 and TRBJ1-1; weak D call: TRBD1 (6 bases). The CDR3 spans 14 residues. Trimming left V 3 bases short and J 0 bases short, with 8 bases between. Per germline, CDR1 LNHDA and CDR2 SQIVND (reference sequence). Here the CDR3 reads CASSIQGLNTEAFF. The CDR3 region has the DNA TGTGCCAGTAGTATTCAGGGGCTGAACACTGAAGCTTTCTTT.

The chain uses TRBV5-4 and TRBJ2-3; 14 nucleotides line up with TRBD2. CDR1 is SGHNT, CDR2 YYREEE, per germline (reference sequence). V was pared by 3 bases and J by 4 bases, with 4 bases of the junction left unmatched. The CDR3 sequence is 16 residues long. The CDR3 here is CASSSGTSGRSDTQYF. As DNA, the CDR3 is TGTGCCAGCAGCTCCGGGACTAGCGGGAGATCAGATACGCAGTATTTT.

The V gene is TRBV29-1, the J gene TRBJ1-1; D is undetermined. CDR3 length equals 10 residues. The germline V and J ends were trimmed by 4 bases and 3 bases, with 3 bases remaining between them. Germline lookup yields CDR1 SQVTM and CDR2 ANQGSEA. The CDR3 sequence is CSVAHTEAFF. CDR3 sequence (DNA): TGCAGCGTTGCCCACACTGAAGCTTTCTTT.

The chain recombines TRBV4-1 with TRBJ2-7, with D unresolved. V lost 2 bases and J lost 3, with 17 bases in between. The CDR3 is 16 residues long. Germline values: CDR1 MGHRA, CDR2 YSYEKL. Here the CDR3 DNA reads TGCGCCAGCAGCCAAAGGGCTTCTACTGAATTCTACGAGCAGTACTTC. This encodes CASSQRASTEFYEQYF.